Below, one T cell receptor beta chain is given with its context. The antigen remains unidentified. Making use of molecular barcodes, quantitative 5'-RACE generated TCR beta libraries. TCRdb reprocessed the 5' RACE reads with MiXCR, giving one entry per CDR3 protein. The data contain 650,000 to 800,000 distinct CDR3 sequences, around 20% of them singletons. CDR1 is DFQATT and CDR2 is SNEGSKA in the germline V gene (reference sequence). Trimming took 5 bases from V and 9 from J, leaving 14 bases between them. The length of the CDR3 is 12 residues. This specimen belongs to a study of CD8 T cells in ankylosing spondylitis. Study-wide results and caveats: What seemed typical of ankylosing spondylitis blood was a TCR beta motif built from several highly homologous variants. Within matched ankylosing spondylitis synovial fluid, disease-linked clones were reportedly significantly enriched.

The sequence was obtained from a male donor with ankylosing spondylitis. The sequenced sample consisted of blood, either unsorted or a sorted T cell fraction (not recorded which). The V call is TRBV20-1, the J call TRBJ2-1, with D tentatively TRBD1 or TRBD2 (5 bases each). In DNA form, the CDR3 reads TGCAGTGCTGGCCCTACTAGGGGTGAGCAGTTCTTC. This codes for CSAGPTRGEQFF.